The 28 T cell receptor beta chains presented below share a single source sample, sequenced in a study of cytomegalovirus exposure and HLA in healthy donors. The PCR had 60 Vbeta and 13 Jbeta primers. Clones were sequenced by immunoSEQ multiplex PCR, and TCRdb holds only the in-frame ones, with some missing. The data show under 150,000 clones, with about 82% seen just once and approximately 2.3% held by the top ten. Sequencing used PBMCs. The source of these receptors is a man between 25 and 39 years old in good health and CMV-seronegative.

The chain employs TRBV6-1 and TRBJ2-7; TRBD2 matches 11 bases. Germline-derived CDR1 and CDR2 are MNHNS and SASEGT. V shed 4 bases and J 4 bases; nucleotides not matched to a gene: 12. This CDR3 has 17 amino acids. CDR3 DNA: TGTGCCAGCAGTGCAGATCGGGCGACTAGCGGGACTTACGAGCAGTACTTC. As protein: CASSADRATSGTYEQYF.

This clone was counted a few times. The J gene is TRBJ2-2, the V gene TRBV6-1, with D maybe TRBD1 (5 bases). This CDR3 has 13 residues. V dropped 5 bases and J dropped 6 bases, with 10 bases sitting between them. Germline V gene lookup returns CDR1 MNHNS and CDR2 SASEGT. The CDR3: CASSQGGPGELFF. CDR3 bases: TGTGCCAGCAGTCAGGGTGGTCCCGGGGAGCTGTTTTTT.

The chain couples TRBV5-1 to TRBJ2-5; the D is unclear. This CDR3 spans 13 amino acids. V dropped 3 bases and J dropped 4 bases, with 10 bases sitting between them. Germline CDR1 is SGHRS and CDR2 is YFSETQ. The CDR3 DNA is TGCGCCAGCAGCTCGGAGATCCCAGAGACCCAGTACTTC. Translated: CASSSEIPETQYF. Using reference TRBV5-1 and TRBJ2-5 for the parts outside the CDR3, the full variable domain is KAGVTQTPRYLIKTRGQQVTLSCSPISGHRSVSWYQQTPGQGLQFLFEYFSETQRNKGNFPGRFSGRQFSNSRSEMNVSTLELGDSALYLCASSSEIPETQYFGPGTRLLVL.

This chain's CDR3 is CASSLTGGNTEAFF. CDR3 bases: TGTGCCAGCAGCTTAACGGGGGGGAACACTGAAGCTTTCTTT. This sequence joins TRBV11-2 and TRBJ1-1; possibly TRBD1 for D (5 bases). From germline, CDR1 is SGHAT and CDR2 FQNNGV. V dropped 2 bases and J dropped 1 base, with 8 bases sitting between them. The CDR3 extends over 14 amino acids.

The chain links TRBV5-1 to TRBJ2-1, with D perhaps matching TRBD2 (5 bases). The CDR3 sequence is 14 residues long. Between the trimmed V and J ends, which lost 0 bases and 7 bases, there was a span of 11 bases. Looked up from germline, CDR1 is SGHRS and CDR2 is YFSETQ. In DNA, the CDR3 is TGCGCCAGCAGCTTGGGACTAACGGGAAATGAGCAGTTCTTC. Its protein product is CASSLGLTGNEQFF.

This chain joins TRBV27 and TRBJ2-7; D gene uncertain. Trimming cost V 2 bases and J 2 bases, with 13 bases left between them. From germline, CDR1 is MNHEY and CDR2 SMNVEV (reference sequence). The CDR3 is 15 amino acids. CDR3 DNA sequence: TGTGCCAGCAGTTTAGGGCAGGCGACACCCTACGAGCAGTACTTC. Protein: CASSLGQATPYEQYF.

This clone was detected once. The chain links TRBV5-6 to TRBJ2-7, with D possibly being TRBD2 (5 bases). The germline V gene encodes CDR1 SGHDT and CDR2 YYEEEE. The CDR3 totals 15 residues. Deletions cut 4 bases from V and 2 bases from J, with 16 bases between. The DNA of the CDR3 is TGTGCCAGCAGCAAACTAGGGCGCCCCACCTACGAGCAGTACTTC. Its translation is CASSKLGRPTYEQYF.

This clone was found a few times. The rearrangement joins TRBV19 to TRBJ1-4, with D perhaps matching TRBD1 (5 bases). The CDR3 sequence is 14 residues long. Germline lookup yields CDR1 LNHDA and CDR2 SQIVND (reference sequence). V was cut by 5 bases and J by 7 bases, with 14 bases left in between. The CDR3 region is CASSSRQYGEKLFF. The CDR3 DNA reads TGTGCCAGTAGTTCACGACAGTATGGTGAAAAACTGTTTTTT.

A single count supports this clone. A read error may produce the germline difference seen at one junction end. This rearrangement joins TRBV28 to TRBJ1-6; D might be TRBD1 (5 bases). CDR1 is MDHEN and CDR2 is SYDVKM in the germline V gene. The CDR3 length is 14 residues. CDR3 in DNA: TGTGCCAGCAGTTCCTCTCGGGGGGGTCCACCCCTCAACTTT. Encoded protein: CASSSSRGGPPLNF.

The V gene is TRBV9, the J gene TRBJ1-2; TRBD1 might be the D (6 bases). Germline CDR1 is SGDLS and CDR2 is YYNGEE. V lost 4 bases and J 4 bases, leaving 17 bases between the germline ends. This CDR3 is built from 15 residues. In DNA, the CDR3 is TGTGCCAGCAGCTCTCAGTCGGACAGCTTCTATGGCTACACCTTC. Translated: CASSSQSDSFYGYTF.

The chain has TRBV27 and TRBJ1-6, with D perhaps matching TRBD1 (5 bases). The CDR3 is 14 amino acids. CDR1 and CDR2 from the germline V gene are MNHEY and SMNVEV (reference sequence). V lost 4 bases, J lost 6 bases, and 10 bases lay in between. The CDR3: CASSSHQGNSPLHF. In nucleotides, the CDR3 is TGTGCCAGCAGTTCCCATCAGGGTAATTCACCCCTCCACTTT.

V usage is TRBV6-5 and J usage is TRBJ2-2; the match to TRBD1 covers 7 bases. The CDR3 totals 13 residues. Germline V gene lookup returns CDR1 MNHEY and CDR2 SVGAGI. V lost 8 bases and J lost 8; bases outside the gene matches: 8. CDR3 nucleotides: TGTGCCAGCGGGGACAGCGGATGGGGGGAGCTGTTTTTT. Protein product: CASGDSGWGELFF.

V usage is TRBV5-4 and J usage is TRBJ2-7; 8 bases are shared with TRBD1. Germline CDR1 is SGHNT and CDR2 is YYREEE (reference sequence). The CDR3 loop spans 15 amino acids. The V segment lost 1 base and the J segment 4 bases; nucleotides outside the gene matches: 7. The CDR3 spells CASSLKAGGGYEQYF. CDR3 DNA: TGTGCCAGCAGCTTGAAGGCAGGGGGCGGTTACGAGCAGTACTTC. Full variable domain (rest looked up from reference TRBV5-4 and TRBJ2-7): ETGVTQSPTHLIKTRGQQVTLRCSSQSGHNTVSWYQQALGQGPQFIFQYYREEENGRGNFPPRFSGLQFPNYSSELNVNALELDDSALYLCASSLKAGGGYEQYFGPGTRLTVT.

This clone came up a few times. The chain joins TRBV7-9 to TRBJ2-2; TRBD1 matches at 10 bases. Germline values: CDR1 SEHNR, CDR2 FQNEAQ (reference sequence). Trimming took 3 bases from V and 5 from J; bases not matched to a gene: 3. The CDR3 is 15 residues long. The CDR3 DNA sequence: TGTGCCAGCAGCTTGCCGGGACAGGGGACCGGGGAGCTGTTTTTT. Amino acid sequence: CASSLPGQGTGELFF.

The chain is built from TRBV19 and TRBJ1-5; weak D call: TRBD1 (5 bases). V lost 6 bases and J lost 5, with 20 bases in between. The germline V gene has CDR1 LNHDA and CDR2 SQIVND (reference sequence). This CDR3 has 16 amino acids. The chain's CDR3 is CASSQNWRGAYQPQHF. The DNA of the CDR3 is TGTGCCAGTAGCCAGAATTGGAGGGGCGCGTATCAGCCCCAGCATTTT.

V usage is TRBV28 and J usage is TRBJ2-1, with D maybe TRBD2 (5 bases). Trimming pared 4 bases from V and 10 bases from J, leaving 11 bases between. The CDR3 consists of 12 residues. Germline lookup yields CDR1 MDHEN and CDR2 SYDVKM. This CDR3 reads CASSSGLREQFF. The CDR3 DNA follows: TGTGCCAGCAGTTCCGGACTGCGCGAGCAGTTCTTC.

The V call is TRBV30, the J call TRBJ1-5; a weak D match, TRBD1 (5 bases). V was clipped by 2 bases and J by 2 bases, with 7 bases between them. CDR3 size: 13 residues. Germline loops: CDR1 GTSNPN, CDR2 SVGIG (reference sequence). The CDR3, as DNA: TGTGCCTGGAGTCAACAGGGCAATCAGCCCCAGCATTTT. Residues: CAWSQQGNQPQHF.

The chain combines TRBV25-1 with TRBJ2-5, with D unresolved. Looked up from germline, CDR1 is MGHDK and CDR2 is SYGVNS. The CDR3 is 12 amino acids. With 5 bases removed from V and 4 bases from J, the gap between germline ends came to 8 bases. CDR3 bases: TGTGCCAGCAGTTTATCGGGAGAGACCCAGTACTTC. Translating it yields CASSLSGETQYF.

This chain joins TRBV7-6 and TRBJ2-1; possible D gene TRBD2, 5 bases. This CDR3 has 13 residues. Deletions cut 5 bases from V and 7 bases from J, with 12 bases between. CDR1 and CDR2 from the germline V gene are SGHVS and FNYEAQ. The CDR3 bases are TGTGCCAGCAGCCTATCACGCGGGAATGAGCAGTTCTTC. It is translated as CASSLSRGNEQFF.

CDR3 in DNA: TGTGCCAGCAGTTACCAAGGGGGCGGTAATTCACCCCTCCACTTT. Its protein is CASSYQGGGNSPLHF. This chain uses TRBV6-5 with TRBJ1-6; 7 bases fit TRBD1. This CDR3 contains 15 residues. The germline V gene has CDR1 MNHEY and CDR2 SVGAGI. Trimming cost V 2 bases and J 6 bases; bases outside gene matches: 4.

The gene calls are TRBV28 and TRBJ1-2, with 7 positions matching TRBD1. With 8 bases clipped from V and 2 bases from J, the junction kept 8 bases outside the gene matches. The V gene's germline CDR1 is MDHEN and CDR2 SYDVKM. The CDR3 length is 14 residues. For the CDR3, the DNA is TGTGCCAGCGTCAAACCGGGACAGAACTATGGCTACACCTTC. Its protein product is CASVKPGQNYGYTF.

DNA for the CDR3: TGTGCCAGCTCACCCCTTACAGGGGCTGGGGAGACCCAGTACTTC. This gives the protein CASSPLTGAGETQYF. The chain uses TRBV18 and TRBJ2-5; 7 nucleotides agree with TRBD1. This CDR3 is built from 15 residues. Germline V gives CDR1 KGHSH, CDR2 LQKENI. V was pared by 3 bases and J by 5 bases, with 9 bases of the junction left unmatched.

Note on this clone: Its ends do not fully match the called genes, so a read error is possible. The chain employs TRBV4-1 and TRBJ1-5; TRBD1 matches at 7 bases. The CDR3 contains 17 residues. Germline CDR1 and CDR2: MGHRA and YSYEKL. The DNA of the CDR3 is TGCGCCAGCAGCCAAGATTATGAGGGGGCAAGCAATCAGCCCCAGAATTTT. This encodes CASSQDYEGASNQPQNF.

This chain connects TRBV7-8 to TRBJ2-3; TRBD2 agrees at 11 bases. The CDR3 covers 19 residues. Losses at the gene ends were 5 bases for V and 1 base for J; bases not matched to a gene: 14. The germline V gene has CDR1 SGHVS and CDR2 FQNEAQ. The CDR3 protein is CASSRYMKRTSGRTDTQYF. CDR3 in DNA: TGTGCCAGCAGCAGATATATGAAACGGACTAGCGGGCGCACAGATACGCAGTATTTT.

This clone was detected a few times. The chain links TRBV2 to TRBJ1-2, with D possibly being TRBD1 (5 bases). The CDR3 contains 13 residues. Germline V gene data show CDR1 as SNHLY and CDR2 as FYNNEI. V shed 3 bases and J shed 8 bases, with 13 bases lying between them. Written as DNA, the CDR3 is TGTGCCAGCAGTGAGTGGCAGGGTGACGGCTACACCTTC. This translates into CASSEWQGDGYTF.

This chain joins TRBV28 and TRBJ2-7; possibly TRBD1 for D (6 bases). V dropped 4 bases and J dropped 3 bases, with 10 bases sitting between them. The CDR3 contains 13 residues. Germline V gene sequence: CDR1 MDHEN, CDR2 SYDVKM. The CDR3 DNA reads TGTGCCAGCAGTTCCTCACAGGGCTACGAGCAGTACTTC. Protein product: CASSSSQGYEQYF.

The chain combines TRBV18 with TRBJ2-3; 9 bases fit TRBD2. This CDR3 is built from 17 residues. Germline V CDR1 and CDR2: KGHSH, LQKENI. Trimming at V came to 3 bases and at J to 1 base, leaving 8 bases not matched to a gene. In DNA form, the CDR3 reads TGTGCCAGCTCACCCTACCATAGCGGGAGCCGCACAGATACGCAGTATTTT. This encodes CASSPYHSGSRTDTQYF.

The V call is TRBV4-2, the J call TRBJ1-1; 7 bases are a match to TRBD1. The germline V gene has CDR1 LGHNA and CDR2 YNFKEQ. There are 15 residues in the CDR3. Germline trimming cut 2 bases from V and 2 bases from J; bases unmatched to any gene: 5. CDR3: CASSQYEGANTEAFF. The CDR3 DNA sequence: TGTGCCAGCAGCCAATACGAGGGGGCCAACACTGAAGCTTTCTTT.